A single sample is the source of the 7 T cell receptor beta chains below, sequenced in a study of T-cell reconstitution after alpha-beta-depleted transplantation in children. The authors prepared the TCRbeta library with unique molecular identifiers. TCRdb re-called the PCR reads with MiXCR, one entry per CDR3 protein. This sample has roughly 790,000 distinct CDR3 sequences, with about 15% found just once. Sequencing was performed on PBMCs, mostly from graft donor cells, taken 360 days after TCRalphabeta/CD19-depleted stem cell transplant. These TCRs come from a male patient under 18 who had a stem cell transplant for acute lymphoblastic leukemia, so the T cells may come from the graft donor.

V is TRBV7-9 and J is TRBJ2-7; 7 bases align to TRBD1. The germline V gene has CDR1 SEHNR and CDR2 FQNEAQ (reference sequence). This CDR3 is 15 amino acids long. With V trimmed by 4 bases and J by 2 bases, 8 bases remained unmatched. The CDR3 DNA is TGTGCCAGCAGCTCAGACCGGGACAGACCCTACGAGCAGTACTTC. As protein: CASSSDRDRPYEQYF.

The chain employs TRBV7-9 and TRBJ2-7, with D perhaps given as TRBD1 or TRBD2 (5 bases each). Germline V CDR1 and CDR2: SEHNR, FQNEAQ (reference sequence). V was shortened by 5 bases and J by 4 bases, with 12 bases between the two germline ends. CDR3 length equals 13 residues. Written as DNA, the CDR3 is TGTGCCAGCAGCCGGGGACCAGCATACGAGCAGTACTTC. Translating gives CASSRGPAYEQYF.

This clonotype was seen a few times. CDR3 sequence: CASSPERDVSSYEQYF. In DNA form, the CDR3 reads TGCGCCAGCAGCCCGGAAAGGGACGTAAGCTCCTACGAGCAGTACTTC. This rearrangement joins TRBV4-1 to TRBJ2-7; D is possibly TRBD1 or TRBD2 (5 bases each). CDR3 length: 16 residues. CDR1 is MGHRA, CDR2 YSYEKL, per germline. V dropped 4 bases and J dropped 0 bases, with 16 bases sitting between them.

This clonotype was counted only a few times. The CDR3 region is CASSVPLAGGSDTQYF. As DNA, the CDR3 is TGTGCCAGCAGCGTACCACTAGCGGGAGGATCAGATACGCAGTATTTT. The V gene is TRBV9, the J gene TRBJ2-3; 12 nucleotides line up with TRBD2. The J segment lost 4 bases and the V segment lost 1 base, leaving 4 bases of the junction unmatched. Germline CDR1 is SGDLS and CDR2 is YYNGEE. The CDR3 runs to 16 residues.

This clonotype appeared a few times. The chain uses TRBV7-4 and TRBJ2-3; 9 positions agree with TRBD2. V dropped 5 bases and J dropped 5; count of bases not matched to a gene: 5. Germline CDR1 reads SGHVT; CDR2 reads SQSDAQ. This CDR3 has 14 amino acids. The CDR3, as DNA: TGTGCCAGCAGCCCTAGCGGGGAGAAAGATACGCAGTATTTT. Protein: CASSPSGEKDTQYF.

The V call is TRBV20-1, the J call TRBJ2-1; D not certain. Trimming took 1 base from V and 7 from J, leaving 11 bases between them. Germline loops: CDR1 DFQATT, CDR2 SNEGSKA (reference sequence). This CDR3 has 13 residues. CDR3 nucleotide sequence: TGCAGTGCTAGAGGGACCATAGGGAATGAGCAGTTCTTC. This encodes CSARGTIGNEQFF.

The rearrangement joins TRBV15 to TRBJ2-1, with TRBD2 as a possible D gene (5 bases). This CDR3 has 13 amino acids. V was shortened by 2 bases and J by 7 bases, with 9 bases between the two germline ends. Germline V lookup: CDR1 LNHNV, CDR2 YYDKDF (reference sequence). CDR3 residues: CATSRRGRNEQFF. The CDR3 bases are TGTGCCACCAGCAGACGGGGTAGGAATGAGCAGTTCTTC.